Shown below are 2 T cell receptor beta chains from a single sample sequenced in a study of control samples from healthy donors and cancer patients. Profiling relied on immunoSEQ multiplex PCR, and the TCRdb table lists in-frame clones only, not all of them. The sample records around 180,000 clones, more than 85% being singletons. Sequencing input: blood. The receptors were sampled from a woman in her 40s in good health.

The chain has TRBV3-1 (or the pseudogene TRBV3-2) and TRBJ2-7, with a possible D match to TRBD2 (5 bases). Germline values: CDR1 LGHDT, CDR2 YNNKEL (reference sequence). Trimming pared 2 bases from V and 7 bases from J, leaving 9 bases between. The CDR3 contains 12 residues. This CDR3 reads CASSQLGEEQYF. CDR3 DNA: TGTGCCAGCAGCCAACTCGGGGAAGAGCAGTACTTC.

The J gene is TRBJ2-1, the V gene TRBV24-1; tentatively, D is TRBD1 or TRBD2 (6 bases each). The V and J ends lost 4 bases and 1 base respectively, with 10 bases between them. Per the germline V gene, CDR1 is KGHDR and CDR2 is SFDVKD. The CDR3 loop spans 15 amino acids. Here the CDR3 reads CATSDSGASYNEQFF. In nucleotides, the CDR3 is TGTGCCACCAGTGACTCGGGGGCGTCCTACAATGAGCAGTTCTTC.